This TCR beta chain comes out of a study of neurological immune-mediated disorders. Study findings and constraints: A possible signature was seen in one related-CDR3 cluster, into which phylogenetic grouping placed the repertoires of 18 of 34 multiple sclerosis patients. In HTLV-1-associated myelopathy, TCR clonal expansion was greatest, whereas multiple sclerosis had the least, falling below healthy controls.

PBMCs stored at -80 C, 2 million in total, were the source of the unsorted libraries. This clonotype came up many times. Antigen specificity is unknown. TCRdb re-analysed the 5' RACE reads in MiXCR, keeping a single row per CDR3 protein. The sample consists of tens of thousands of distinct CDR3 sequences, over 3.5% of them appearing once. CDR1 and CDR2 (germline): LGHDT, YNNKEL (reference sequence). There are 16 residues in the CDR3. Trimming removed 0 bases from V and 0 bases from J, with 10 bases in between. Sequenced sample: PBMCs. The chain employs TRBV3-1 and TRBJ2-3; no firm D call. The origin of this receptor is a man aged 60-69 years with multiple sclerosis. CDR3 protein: CASSQDLAASTDTQYF. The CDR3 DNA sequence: TGTGCCAGCAGCCAAGATTTGGCGGCTAGCACAGATACGCAGTATTTT.